The T cell receptor beta chain described here comes from a study of blood T cell repertoires in COVID-19. Libraries were prepared by immunoSEQ multiplex PCR; TCRdb keeps only in-frame clonotypes and omits some of them. The sample consists of roughly 250,000 clones, roughly 90% of them appearing once. Trimming cost V 4 bases and J 9 bases; bases outside gene matches: 3. This CDR3 region has 12 residues. Germline V gives CDR1 KGHSH, CDR2 LQKENI. This receptor was taken from a woman in her 30s with acute COVID-19. The sequenced sample consisted of PBMCs or T cells enriched from blood (not recorded which). The chain couples TRBV18 to TRBJ2-4, with TRBD2 identical over 7 bases. The DNA of the CDR3 is TGTGCCAGCTCACAAGGCGGGGGCATTCAGTACTTC. Protein sequence: CASSQGGGIQYF.